This paragraph reports one T cell receptor beta chain. Antigen unknown. Following autologous stem cell transplantation, relapse occurred in every patient, and exposure to brentuximab vedotin varied. Clones were sequenced by immunoSEQ multiplex PCR, and TCRdb holds only the in-frame ones, with some missing. The sample lists around 65,000 clones; about nine tenths were seen once. This entry is derived from a study of PD-1 blockade in classical Hodgkin lymphoma. Regarding the study as a whole: Complete responders matched newly diagnosed patients in baseline diversity.

The CDR3 covers 18 residues. Germline V gene sequence: CDR1 SNHLY, CDR2 FYNNEI. With 4 bases removed from V and 1 base from J, the gap between germline ends came to 22 bases. The chain recombines TRBV2 with TRBJ1-1, with a tentative D call TRBD1 (6 bases). The sample here was peripheral blood mononuclear cells (PBMCs), taken at baseline. The clonotype originates from a human donor with classical Hodgkin lymphoma. The CDR3 DNA follows: TGTGCCAGCAGTGCATGGGGGGGGCGCAGGGGACAGAACACTGAAGCTTTCTTT. Translation: CASSAWGGRRGQNTEAFF.